This T cell receptor beta chain was obtained from a study of cytomegalovirus exposure and HLA in healthy donors. Study-wide background: An early data release held some 85 million unique TCRs from HLA-typed donors. Overall study results and limits: Near-uniform donor sequencing depth was presumed by presence/absence analyses. TCR association rates varied by HLA locus in a later analysis, with DRB1 highest and HLA-C lowest.

V lost 2 bases and J lost 1, with 10 bases in between. Germline V gives CDR1 SGDLS, CDR2 YYNGEE. This CDR3 is 15 amino acids long. A multiplex PCR was run with 60 Vbeta primers and 13 Jbeta primers. Profiling relied on immunoSEQ multiplex PCR, and the TCRdb table lists in-frame clones only, not all of them. Here the sample spans about 200,000 clones, just under 70% being singletons. Remarks on this clone: The antigen remains undetermined. This specimen includes other DNA sequences encoding the same CDR3.

The sequence was collected from a middle-aged man in good health and CMV-seropositive. The chain is built from TRBV9 and TRBJ1-3; possible D gene TRBD1, 5 bases. Sample: PBMCs. Here the CDR3 DNA reads TGTGCCAGCAGCGTTGGAGGGGCATCTGGAAACACCATATATTTT. This gives the protein CASSVGGASGNTIYF.